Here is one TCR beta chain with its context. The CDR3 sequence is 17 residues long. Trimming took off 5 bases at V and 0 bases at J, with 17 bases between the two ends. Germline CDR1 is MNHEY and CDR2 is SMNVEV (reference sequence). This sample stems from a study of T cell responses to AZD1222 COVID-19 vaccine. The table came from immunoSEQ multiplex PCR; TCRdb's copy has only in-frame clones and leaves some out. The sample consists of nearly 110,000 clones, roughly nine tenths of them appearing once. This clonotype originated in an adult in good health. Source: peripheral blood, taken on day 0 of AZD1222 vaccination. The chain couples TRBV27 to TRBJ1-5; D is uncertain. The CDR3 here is CASSVTRPYLSNQPQHF. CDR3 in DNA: TGTGCCAGCAGTGTCACCAGGCCATACCTTAGCAATCAGCCCCAGCATTTT.